These 5 T cell receptor beta chains share one sample of origin, sequenced in a study of blood T cell repertoires in COVID-19. The method was immunoSEQ multiplex PCR; TCRdb's version includes in-frame clones alone and lacks a portion of them. In the table there are about 60,000 clones, approximately 86% of which are singletons. The sample taken for sequencing was peripheral blood. These TCRs come from a man aged 40-49 years with acute or convalescent COVID-19.

The chain employs TRBV9 and TRBJ2-3; D is possibly TRBD2 (6 bases). Per germline, CDR1 SGDLS and CDR2 YYNGEE. CDR3 length equals 15 residues. Trimming removed 0 bases at V and 1 base at J, with 9 bases between. The CDR3 region is CASSVVGGGTDTQYF. CDR3 nucleotide sequence: TGTGCCAGCAGCGTAGTAGGAGGGGGCACAGATACGCAGTATTTT.

CDR3: CAIRGDRGSSGTEAFF. In DNA, the CDR3 is TGTGCCATCAGAGGGGACAGGGGGTCCAGCGGGACTGAAGCTTTCTTT. The chain joins TRBV10-3 to TRBJ1-1; 11 nucleotides align to TRBD1. The CDR3 consists of 16 residues. V dropped 6 bases and J dropped 5; count of bases not matched to a gene: 11. Germline V gene lookup returns CDR1 ENHRY and CDR2 SYGVKD.

By share, this clone counts as medium-sized. J is TRBJ2-7 and V is TRBV10-1; TRBD2 is a possible D gene (6 bases). This CDR3 is built from 13 residues. The V and J ends lost 0 bases and 9 bases respectively, with 12 bases between them. Germline assignment: CDR1 WNHNN and CDR2 SYGVQD (reference sequence). This CDR3 is CASSESTGDRQYF. CDR3 DNA sequence: TGCGCCAGCAGTGAGTCGACGGGGGACCGGCAGTACTTC.

This chain joins TRBV5-1 and TRBJ1-1; D not resolved. The CDR3 is 14 residues long. Trimming removed 2 bases from V and 5 bases from J, with 13 bases in between. The germline CDR1 and CDR2 sequences are SGHRS and YFSETQ. CDR3 residues: CASSFQVPSTEAFF. CDR3 DNA: TGCGCCAGCAGCTTTCAGGTCCCGAGTACTGAAGCTTTCTTT.

By proportion, this clone is medium-sized. This sequence joins TRBV7-3 and TRBJ1-5; 11 bases are a match to TRBD1. Germline loops: CDR1 SGHTA, CDR2 FQGTGA. The CDR3 spans 17 residues. J gave up 5 bases and V 5 bases, and 11 bases lay outside the gene matches. The CDR3, as DNA: TGTGCCAGCAGCCCGGGACAGGGGGACGAGAGGGATCAGCCCCAGCATTTT. This sequence encodes CASSPGQGDERDQPQHF. Based on the CDR3 plus reference TRBV7-3 and TRBJ1-5, the full variable domain is GAGVSQTPSNKVTEKGKYVELRCDPISGHTALYWYRQSLGQGPEFLIYFQGTGAADDSGLPNDRFFAVRPEGSVSTLKIQRTERGDSAVYLCASSPGQGDERDQPQHFGDGTRLSIL.